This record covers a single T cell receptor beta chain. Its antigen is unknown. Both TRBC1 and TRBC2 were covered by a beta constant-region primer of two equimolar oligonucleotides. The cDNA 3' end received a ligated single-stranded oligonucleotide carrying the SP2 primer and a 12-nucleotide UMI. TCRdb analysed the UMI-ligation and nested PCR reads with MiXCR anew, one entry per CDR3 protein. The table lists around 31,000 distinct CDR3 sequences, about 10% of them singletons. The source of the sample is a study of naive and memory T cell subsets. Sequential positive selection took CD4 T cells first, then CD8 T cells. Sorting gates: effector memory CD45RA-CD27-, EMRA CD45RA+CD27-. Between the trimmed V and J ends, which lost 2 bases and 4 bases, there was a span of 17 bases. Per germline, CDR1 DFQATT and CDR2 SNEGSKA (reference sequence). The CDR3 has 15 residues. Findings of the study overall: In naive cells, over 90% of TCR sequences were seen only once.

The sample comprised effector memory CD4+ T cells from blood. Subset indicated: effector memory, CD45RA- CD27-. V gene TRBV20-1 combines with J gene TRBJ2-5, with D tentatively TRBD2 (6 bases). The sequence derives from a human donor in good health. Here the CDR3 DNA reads TGCAGTGCTAGACATCCGGGTGGGACTGGAGAGACCCAGTACTTC. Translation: CSARHPGGTGETQYF.